What follows are 32 T cell receptor beta chains derived from one specimen sequenced in a study of cytomegalovirus exposure and HLA in healthy donors. 13 Jbeta primers and 60 Vbeta primers were used for the PCR. Data came from immunoSEQ multiplex PCR; TCRdb stores just in-frame clones and leaves some out. Found here are 180,000 or so clones, 77% of them singletons; the top ten hold about 1.5%. Sequenced material: PBMCs. The source of these receptors is a man younger than 35 in good health and CMV-seronegative.

The chain couples TRBV7-9 to TRBJ2-1; maybe TRBD2 (5 bases). V was clipped by 5 bases and J by 3 bases, with 11 bases between them. From germline, CDR1 is SEHNR and CDR2 FQNEAQ (reference sequence). The CDR3 has 14 residues. CDR3 DNA sequence: TGTGCCAGCAGCACGACAACTAGCTACAATGAGCAGTTCTTC. This encodes CASSTTTSYNEQFF.

This chain links TRBV7-9 with TRBJ2-1; 12 positions agree with TRBD1. The CDR3 runs to 14 residues. CDR1 is SEHNR, CDR2 FQNEAQ, per germline (reference sequence). With V trimmed by 4 bases and J by 9 bases, 4 bases remained unmatched. The CDR3 sequence: CASSWDRGQGEQFF. CDR3 coding DNA: TGTGCCAGCAGCTGGGACAGGGGGCAGGGTGAGCAGTTCTTC.

CDR3 protein: CASSAGQSEAFF. CDR3 nucleotide sequence: TGTGCCAGCAGCGCCGGACAGTCTGAAGCTTTCTTT. J is TRBJ1-1 and V is TRBV9; tentatively, D is TRBD1 (6 bases). The CDR3 consists of 12 residues. Germline loops: CDR1 SGDLS, CDR2 YYNGEE. Trimming removed 3 bases from V and 6 bases from J, with 9 bases in between.

The table lists this clone with a few counts. At the DNA level, this CDR3 is encoded by other sequences in the same sample as well. This chain joins TRBV7-9 and TRBJ1-3; 7 nucleotides line up with TRBD1. Germline loops: CDR1 SEHNR, CDR2 FQNEAQ (reference sequence). The ends lost 2 bases at V and 2 bases at J; junction bases unmatched: 0. This CDR3 is 14 amino acids long. Here the CDR3 reads CASSLQGAGNTIYF. The CDR3 nucleotides read TGTGCCAGCAGCTTACAGGGGGCTGGAAACACCATATATTTT.

The J gene is TRBJ2-5, the V gene TRBV9, with a possible D match to TRBD2 (7 bases). V dropped 0 bases and J dropped 4 bases, with 16 bases sitting between them. The CDR3 has 16 amino acids. The germline V gene encodes CDR1 SGDLS and CDR2 YYNGEE. DNA for the CDR3: TGTGCCAGCAGCGTAGGTGGGGGGGGGCGAGGAGAGACCCAGTACTTC. The encoded protein is CASSVGGGGRGETQYF. The whole variable domain, remainder taken from reference TRBV9 and TRBJ2-5, is DSGVTQTPKHLITATGQRVTLRCSPRSGDLSVYWYQQSLDQGLQFLIQYYNGEERAKGNILERFSAQQFPDLHSELNLSSLELGDSALYFCASSVGGGGRGETQYFGPGTRLLVL.

The J gene is TRBJ2-7, the V gene TRBV5-8, with TRBD1 matching 7 bases. The CDR3 consists of 15 residues. The germline V gene encodes CDR1 SGHTS and CDR2 YDEGEE. Trimming removed 0 bases from V and 7 bases from J; junction bases left unmatched: 10. CDR3 nucleotide sequence: TGTGCCAGCAGCTTGGGCTTACAGGGGAATAAAGAGCAGTACTTC. Translating it yields CASSLGLQGNKEQYF.

The chain employs TRBV10-3 and TRBJ2-7, with a weak D call TRBD2 (6 bases). Per the germline V gene, CDR1 is ENHRY and CDR2 is SYGVKD. This CDR3 is 13 amino acids long. The germline V and J ends were trimmed by 11 bases and 2 bases, with 16 bases remaining between them. CDR3 sequence: CASKRDSTYEQYF. For the CDR3, the DNA is TGTGCCTCGAAACGGGACTCGACCTACGAGCAGTACTTC.

The genes are TRBV9 and TRBJ2-3, with 8 bases that match TRBD1. There are 16 residues in the CDR3. The V and J ends lost 3 bases and 4 bases, in that order; junction bases with no gene match: 10. Germline V lookup: CDR1 SGDLS, CDR2 YYNGEE. CDR3 in DNA: TGTGCCAGCAGCGCTGGACAGGGAGTCGGGGCAGATACGCAGTATTTT. Its translation is CASSAGQGVGADTQYF.

This rearrangement joins TRBV28 to TRBJ2-2; possible D gene TRBD1, 7 bases. The V and J ends lost 2 bases and 1 base respectively, with 11 bases between them. There are 16 residues in the CDR3. The germline V gene has CDR1 MDHEN and CDR2 SYDVKM. The chain's CDR3 is CASSLAGQMNTGELFF. CDR3 coding DNA: TGTGCCAGCAGTTTAGCGGGACAGATGAACACCGGGGAGCTGTTTTTT.

The V gene is TRBV6-5, the J gene TRBJ1-2; TRBD1 matches at 10 bases. The CDR3 sequence is 16 residues long. Germline trimming cut 1 base from V and 5 bases from J; bases unmatched to any gene: 7. The germline CDR1 and CDR2 sequences are MNHEY and SVGAGI. This chain's CDR3 is CASSYYGQGDWYGYTF. DNA of the CDR3: TGTGCCAGCAGTTACTATGGACAGGGGGACTGGTATGGCTACACCTTC.

The chain carries TRBV6-1 and TRBJ1-4; D might be TRBD1 (6 bases). Germline CDR1 reads MNHNS; CDR2 reads SASEGT. The germline V and J ends were trimmed by 10 bases and 5 bases, with 11 bases remaining between them. The CDR3 is made up of 12 amino acids. In DNA, the CDR3 is TGTGCCACCCATCAGGGGAATGAAAAACTGTTTTTT. This translates into CATHQGNEKLFF.

The CDR3 bases are TGTGCCAGCAGCTTAGCGCCCCTAGCGGACTCGTCCTACGAGCAGTACTTC. It translates to CASSLAPLADSSYEQYF. The rearrangement joins TRBV7-9 to TRBJ2-7, with TRBD2 matching over 7 bases. Germline CDR1 SEHNR, CDR2 FQNEAQ (reference sequence). The length of the CDR3 is 17 residues. Germline trimming cut 0 bases from V and 1 base from J; bases unmatched to any gene: 9. The full variable domain, rest sourced from reference TRBV7-9 and TRBJ2-7, is DTGVSQNPRHKITKRGQNVTFRCDPISEHNRLYWYRQTLGQGPEFLTYFQNEAQLEKSRLLSDRFSAERPKGSFSTLEIQRTEQGDSAMYLCASSLAPLADSSYEQYFGPGTRLTVT.

The chain employs TRBV4-1 and TRBJ1-6, with D unclear. Trimming left V 1 base short and J 7 bases short, with 14 bases between. Looked up from germline, CDR1 is MGHRA and CDR2 is YSYEKL. The CDR3 totals 16 residues. CDR3 residues: CASSQGPPRQNSPLHF. DNA of the CDR3: TGCGCCAGCAGCCAAGGTCCGCCCAGGCAGAATTCACCCCTCCACTTT.

This sequence joins TRBV4-3 and TRBJ2-5; D is possibly TRBD2 (7 bases). CDR3 length: 15 amino acids. Germline lookup yields CDR1 LGHNA and CDR2 YSLEER. V lost 0 bases to trimming and J lost 6 bases, with 14 bases between them. CDR3 bases: TGCGCCAGCAGCCAAGATTTCGGGGGGCAGAAGACCCAGTACTTC. It is translated as CASSQDFGGQKTQYF.

The J gene is TRBJ1-4, the V gene TRBV18; perhaps TRBD1 as D (6 bases). This CDR3 is 18 amino acids long. Germline V gene lookup returns CDR1 KGHSH and CDR2 LQKENI. V lost 3 bases and J 0 bases, leaving 17 bases between the germline ends. The CDR3 nucleotides are TGTGCCAGCTCACCTTTAGGGCAGGGGCTTTCAACTAATGAAAAACTGTTTTTT. Its translation: CASSPLGQGLSTNEKLFF.

V gene TRBV30 combines with J gene TRBJ1-5; 7 bases map to TRBD1. V shed 4 bases, J shed 2 bases, and the junction held 8 bases outside the gene matches. This CDR3 is 15 amino acids long. Germline V gene lookup returns CDR1 GTSNPN and CDR2 SVGIG (reference sequence). The CDR3 loop is CAWIGGSVGNQPQHF. The CDR3 DNA sequence: TGTGCCTGGATAGGGGGCTCCGTAGGCAATCAGCCCCAGCATTTT.

The chain recombines TRBV5-1 with TRBJ2-3, with 9 bases identical to TRBD1. This CDR3 region has 15 residues. Germline CDR1 SGHRS, CDR2 YFSETQ. Trimming cost V 6 bases and J 2 bases; bases outside gene matches: 7. CDR3 DNA sequence: TGCGCCAGCACCCCCGGGACAGGGTTCACAGATACGCAGTATTTT. This gives the protein CASTPGTGFTDTQYF.

CDR3 amino acids: CASSLVRSGELFF. The CDR3 coding sequence is TGTGCCAGCAGCTTAGTCAGGTCCGGGGAGCTGTTTTTT. The gene calls are TRBV7-2 and TRBJ2-2; D is uncertain. Germline V gene lookup returns CDR1 SGHTA and CDR2 FQGNSA. Trimming removed 1 base from V and 6 bases from J, with 6 bases in between. CDR3 length: 13 residues.

This clone was counted a single time. The chain couples TRBV18 to TRBJ1-2, with a tentative D call TRBD1 (5 bases). Per germline, CDR1 KGHSH and CDR2 LQKENI. The ends were cut back, 3 bases at V and 1 base at J, with 12 bases in the middle. This CDR3 has 15 amino acids. The CDR3: CASSPLDSDNYGYTF. The DNA of the CDR3 is TGTGCCAGCTCACCTCTCGACAGTGATAACTATGGCTACACCTTC.

The J gene is TRBJ1-2, the V gene TRBV30, with D tentatively TRBD1 (6 bases). Germline V CDR1 and CDR2: GTSNPN, SVGIG (reference sequence). Trimming removed 5 bases at V and 6 bases at J, with 16 bases between. The length of the CDR3 is 13 residues. Here the CDR3 reads CAWEAGARNGYTF. The CDR3 DNA is TGTGCCTGGGAAGCGGGGGCCAGGAATGGCTACACCTTC.

Here the CDR3 DNA reads TGTGCCAGCAGCTTAGGAGGATACTACCAGGAGCAGTACTTC. Its translation is CASSLGGYYQEQYF. The genes are TRBV13 and TRBJ2-7; no definite D call. This CDR3 comprises 14 residues. Germline V gene data show CDR1 as PRHDT and CDR2 as FYEKMQ (reference sequence). V was shortened by 0 bases and J by 7 bases, with 13 bases between the two germline ends.

This clone was picked up a small number of times. The rearrangement links TRBV12-5 to TRBJ2-1; weak D call: TRBD2 (5 bases). This CDR3 has 17 amino acids. Deletions cut 1 base from V and 1 base from J, with 14 bases between. CDR1 is LGHNT and CDR2 is FRNRAP in the germline V gene. CDR3 loop: CASGLDFGRLSYNEQFF. The CDR3 DNA reads TGTGCTAGTGGTTTGGACTTCGGACGACTATCCTACAATGAGCAGTTCTTC.

The rearrangement links TRBV5-6 to TRBJ2-3, with 8 positions matching TRBD2. V dropped 7 bases and J dropped 1; count of bases not matched to a gene: 5. The germline V gene encodes CDR1 SGHDT and CDR2 YYEEEE. The CDR3 length is 14 residues. Here the CDR3 DNA reads TGTGCCAGCCTCGGGGGGGGAGGCACAGATACGCAGTATTTT. Amino acids: CASLGGGGTDTQYF. Supplemented by reference TRBV5-6 and TRBJ2-3, the full variable domain reads DAGVTQSPTHLIKTRGQQVTLRCSPKSGHDTVSWYQQALGQGPQFIFQYYEEEERQRGNFPDRFSGHQFPNYSSELNVNALLLGDSALYLCASLGGGGTDTQYFGPGTRLTVL.

The V and J genes are TRBV7-9 and TRBJ1-1; D is uncertain. The V end was cut by 6 bases, the J end by 3 bases, with 11 bases between. The CDR3 has 13 residues. Germline CDR1 reads SEHNR; CDR2 reads FQNEAQ (reference sequence). DNA for the CDR3: TGTGCCAGCAGGCCTCCCCGGGACACTGAAGCTTTCTTT. It encodes CASRPPRDTEAFF. Looking up the rest from reference TRBV7-9 and TRBJ1-1 gives the full variable domain: DTGVSQNPRHKITKRGQNVTFRCDPISEHNRLYWYRQTLGQGPEFLTYFQNEAQLEKSRLLSDRFSAERPKGSFSTLEIQRTEQGDSAMYLCASRPPRDTEAFFGQGTRLTVV.

The rearrangement uses TRBV7-2 and TRBJ2-3; 11 bases fit TRBD2. Looked up from germline, CDR1 is SGHTA and CDR2 is FQGNSA. The V gene end was trimmed by 5 bases and the J gene end by 6 bases; junction bases not matched to a gene: 19. CDR3 length: 19 amino acids. The DNA for the CDR3 is TGTGCCAGCAGCCAAAGTAGCGGGAGGGCCTTAGTTCCTTGGGATACGCAGTATTTT. Its protein product is CASSQSSGRALVPWDTQYF.

This chain connects TRBV4-3 to TRBJ2-5; TRBD2 might be the D (7 bases). The germline V gene has CDR1 LGHNA and CDR2 YSLEER. Trimming shortened V by 0 bases and J by 4 bases, and 15 bases separated the two germline ends. The CDR3 is 16 residues long. CDR3 sequence: CASSQDPGGGVETQYF. DNA for the CDR3: TGCGCCAGCAGCCAAGATCCGGGGGGCGGGGTAGAGACCCAGTACTTC.

There are a few counts of this clone. The chain couples TRBV7-6 to TRBJ2-1; the match to TRBD2 covers 13 bases. The J segment lost 4 bases and the V segment lost 3 bases, leaving 0 bases of the junction unmatched. Germline V lookup: CDR1 SGHVS, CDR2 FNYEAQ. The CDR3 runs to 15 residues. The CDR3, as DNA: TGTGCCAGCAGCTTGGGACTAGCGGGATACAATGAGCAGTTCTTC. Protein product: CASSLGLAGYNEQFF.

The rearrangement links TRBV6-6 to TRBJ2-3, with D perhaps matching TRBD2 (5 bases). From germline, CDR1 is MNHNY and CDR2 SVGAGI (reference sequence). CDR3 length: 12 amino acids. V lost 7 bases to trimming and J lost 4 bases, with 9 bases between them. This CDR3 is CASKERADTQYF. Here the CDR3 DNA reads TGTGCCAGCAAGGAGAGGGCAGATACGCAGTATTTT.

The chain links TRBV5-4 to TRBJ2-7; 10 nucleotides line up with TRBD2. The CDR3 is 16 residues long. The germline gives CDR1 SGHNT, CDR2 YYREEE (reference sequence). V lost 3 bases and J lost 6; bases outside the gene matches: 12. The CDR3 protein is CASSYSSSGGPREQYF. CDR3 bases: TGTGCCAGCAGCTACAGCTCTAGCGGGGGCCCCCGCGAGCAGTACTTC.

The chain recombines TRBV6-5 with TRBJ2-1, with 11 bases matching TRBD2. The CDR3 runs 15 residues. J gave up 4 bases and V 6 bases, and 5 bases lay outside the gene matches. CDR1 MNHEY and CDR2 SVGAGI come from the germline V gene. This chain's CDR3 is CASSPRLAGYNEQFF. The CDR3 DNA reads as TGTGCCAGCAGCCCCCGACTAGCGGGGTACAATGAGCAGTTCTTC.

The chain couples TRBV5-1 to TRBJ1-1, with D possibly matching TRBD1 (6 bases). Germline V CDR1 and CDR2: SGHRS, YFSETQ. Trimming stripped 0 bases from V and 4 bases from J, with 10 bases between. There are 14 residues in the CDR3. Written as DNA, the CDR3 is TGCGCCAGCAGCTTGGCCGGGGGGGCCACTGAAGCTTTCTTT. Encoded protein: CASSLAGGATEAFF.

This chain links TRBV7-9 with TRBJ1-2; possible D gene TRBD1, 6 bases. Germline CDR1 SEHNR, CDR2 FQNEAQ (reference sequence). V was trimmed by 6 bases and J by 1 base, leaving 9 bases between them. CDR3 length: 13 amino acids. The CDR3 coding sequence is TGTGCCAGCAGAGGGGGGGGTAACTATGGCTACACCTTC. Translated, it gives CASRGGGNYGYTF. Combining the CDR3 with reference TRBV7-9 and TRBJ1-2 gives the whole variable domain DTGVSQNPRHKITKRGQNVTFRCDPISEHNRLYWYRQTLGQGPEFLTYFQNEAQLEKSRLLSDRFSAERPKGSFSTLEIQRTEQGDSAMYLCASRGGGNYGYTFGSGTRLTVV.